This entry is about one TCR beta chain. What it binds is not known. Primers for the PCR totalled 60 Vbeta and 13 Jbeta. Generated by immunoSEQ multiplex PCR, the TCRdb table keeps only in-frame clones and is missing some. This sample yields approximately 85,000 clones, of which under 90% are seen a single time; roughly 32% belongs to the top ten. The J segment lost 8 bases and the V segment lost 5 bases, leaving 19 bases of the junction unmatched. Germline-derived CDR1 and CDR2 are SGHRS and YFSETQ. CDR3 length: 17 residues. The data were taken from a study of cytomegalovirus exposure and HLA in healthy donors. General observations from the study: Rarity held for most TCR sequences, but there were some public TCRs that occurred in many donors. Among the most significant clusters, several appeared linked to common viral pathogens in a later analysis. Certain sequence variants were highly shared and formed a cluster, and this cluster was likely a sequencing artifact. Relative to equally common others, HLA-associated TCR beta chains showed greater clonal expansion in a later analysis.

The sequenced sample was PBMCs. The clonotype comes from a man aged 50 to 59 in good health and CMV-seropositive. This chain links TRBV5-1 with TRBJ2-1, with 7 nucleotides matching TRBD2. The CDR3 coding sequence is TGCGCCAGCAGGGGGATGGGCGGGAGCTTTTCGAACGATGAGCAGTTCTTC. It translates to CASRGMGGSFSNDEQFF.